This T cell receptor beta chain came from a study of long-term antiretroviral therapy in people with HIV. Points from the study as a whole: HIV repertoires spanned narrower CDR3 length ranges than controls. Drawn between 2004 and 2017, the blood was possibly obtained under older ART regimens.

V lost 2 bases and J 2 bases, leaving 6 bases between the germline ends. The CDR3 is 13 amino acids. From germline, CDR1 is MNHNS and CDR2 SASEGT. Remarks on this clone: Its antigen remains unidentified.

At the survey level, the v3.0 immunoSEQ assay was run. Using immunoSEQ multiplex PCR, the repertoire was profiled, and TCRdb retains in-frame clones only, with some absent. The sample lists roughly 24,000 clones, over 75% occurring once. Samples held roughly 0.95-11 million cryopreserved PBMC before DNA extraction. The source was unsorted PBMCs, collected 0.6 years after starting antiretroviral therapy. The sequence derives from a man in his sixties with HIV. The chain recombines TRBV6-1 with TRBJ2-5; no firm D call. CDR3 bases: TGTGCCAGCAGTGAACAGATACAAGAGACCCAGTACTTC. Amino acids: CASSEQIQETQYF.